The 21 T cell receptor beta chains given below trace back to one sample, sequenced in a study of CD8 T cells in ankylosing spondylitis. One entry per CDR3 protein, called by TCRdb with MiXCR from the 5' RACE reads. The sample holds 800,000 to 900,000 distinct CDR3 sequences; 10% to 15% are singletons and the top ten take just over 0.5%. Antigens for these TCRs are unknown. General study results and limits: Characteristic, it appeared, of ankylosing spondylitis blood was a TCR beta motif of fewer than 10 highly homologous variants.

The specimen was blood, either unsorted or a sorted T cell fraction (not recorded which). Source of these receptors: a male donor with ankylosing spondylitis.

This clonotype occurred a few times. This chain connects TRBV18 to TRBJ2-3, with 9 bases identical to TRBD1. V gave up 4 bases and J gave up 2 bases; unmatched junction bases: 4. This CDR3 is 15 amino acids long. Germline values: CDR1 KGHSH, CDR2 LQKENI. The CDR3 bases are TGTGCCAGCTCACTCGGGACAGGGACCACAGATACGCAGTATTTT. It is translated as CASSLGTGTTDTQYF.

The gene calls are TRBV20-1 and TRBJ1-5, with D possibly being TRBD1 (6 bases). V was clipped by 2 bases and J by 4 bases, with 12 bases between them. CDR1 is DFQATT, CDR2 SNEGSKA, per germline (reference sequence). This CDR3 has 14 residues. CDR3 sequence: CSARRTAGNQPQHF. The CDR3 DNA reads as TGCAGTGCTAGACGGACAGCGGGTAATCAGCCCCAGCATTTT.

This clonotype came up a few times. The genes are TRBV6-2 or TRBV6-3 and TRBJ1-5; 11 nucleotides line up with TRBD1. The CDR3 is made up of 19 amino acids. V dropped 6 bases and J dropped 0; count of bases not matched to a gene: 13. CDR1 and CDR2 from the germline V gene are MNHEY and SVGEGT. Here the CDR3 DNA reads TGTGCCAGCAGAACAATCGGACAGGGGGCTCGTTATAGCAATCAGCCCCAGCATTTT. Its protein is CASRTIGQGARYSNQPQHF.

This clonotype was recorded only once. The chain carries TRBV5-6 and TRBJ2-5, with D tentatively TRBD1 (6 bases). The CDR3 length is 15 residues. V was shortened by 0 bases and J by 4 bases, with 13 bases between the two germline ends. Germline V CDR1 and CDR2: SGHDT, YYEEEE. As DNA, the CDR3 is TGTGCCAGCAGCTTGGCCACAGGGATCCGAGAGACCCAGTACTTC. It translates to CASSLATGIRETQYF.

This clonotype was seen a few times. V and J are TRBV20-1 and TRBJ2-7; D perhaps matches TRBD1 (6 bases). Trimming stripped 6 bases from V and 2 bases from J, with 17 bases between. This CDR3 spans 14 amino acids. CDR1 and CDR2 (germline): DFQATT, SNEGSKA (reference sequence). CDR3 DNA: TGCAGTGCCCTGGGACAAGTTGGGGCCTACGAGCAGTACTTC. Translating gives CSALGQVGAYEQYF.

The rearrangement links TRBV4-2 to TRBJ1-1; the D is unclear. Germline CDR1 LGHNA, CDR2 YNFKEQ. V lost 0 bases to trimming and J lost 4 bases, with 9 bases between them. The CDR3 is made up of 14 amino acids. In nucleotides, the CDR3 is TGTGCCAGCAGCCAAGATTGGGCGGGCACTGAAGCTTTCTTT. Its translation is CASSQDWAGTEAFF.

The J gene is TRBJ2-5, the V gene TRBV15, with a tentative D call TRBD2 (7 bases). The V end lost 8 bases, the J end lost 4 bases, and 20 bases lay between the germline ends. The CDR3 totals 15 residues. Germline loops: CDR1 LNHNV, CDR2 YYDKDF (reference sequence). CDR3 region: CATRPHGRGGETQYF. In nucleotides, the CDR3 is TGTGCCACCCGGCCCCACGGAAGGGGGGGAGAGACCCAGTACTTC.

The genes are TRBV4-2 and TRBJ2-7; TRBD2 aligns across 8 bases. The CDR3 sequence is 16 residues long. V lost 0 bases, J lost 8 bases, and 12 bases stayed unmatched. CDR1 LGHNA and CDR2 YNFKEQ come from the germline V gene. CDR3: CASSQDIAGGVTKQYF. DNA of the CDR3: TGTGCCAGCAGCCAAGATATTGCGGGAGGAGTTACGAAGCAGTACTTC.

Concerning this clonotype itself: This may arise from a read error, as a much more abundant clone is one base away. The V and J genes are TRBV20-1 and TRBJ2-7; possibly TRBD1 for D (5 bases). The CDR3 is made up of 14 amino acids. CDR1 is DFQATT and CDR2 is SNEGSKA in the germline V gene (reference sequence). The CDR3 DNA follows: TGCTGTGCTAGAGATCCGCAGGGCTCCTACGAGCAGTACTTC. It codes for CCARDPQGSYEQYF.

V usage is TRBV12-3 or TRBV12-4 and J usage is TRBJ2-1; TRBD1 or TRBD2 may be the D gene (6 bases each). This CDR3 comprises 17 residues. The ends were cut back, 7 bases at V and 4 bases at J, with 23 bases in the middle. The CDR3 is CASIKGLGGVLYNEQFF. The CDR3 bases are TGTGCCAGCATCAAAGGACTGGGGGGCGTCCTTTACAATGAGCAGTTCTTC.

The chain links TRBV28 to TRBJ2-3; 9 bases match TRBD1. V lost 2 bases, J lost 9 bases, and 9 bases stayed unmatched. Germline CDR1 is MDHEN and CDR2 is SYDVKM. This CDR3 is 15 amino acids long. Here the CDR3 reads CASSLLATGGGTQYF. In nucleotides, the CDR3 is TGTGCCAGCAGTTTACTCGCGACAGGGGGAGGGACGCAGTATTTT.

V usage is TRBV30 and J usage is TRBJ2-4, with D maybe TRBD1 (7 bases). Germline loops: CDR1 GTSNPN, CDR2 SVGIG (reference sequence). This CDR3 contains 16 residues. V dropped 3 bases and J dropped 8 bases, with 23 bases sitting between them. CDR3 DNA: TGTGCCTGGAGGAGGCCCCCGGGCAGGGGGGTGGACATTCAGTACTTC. Amino acid sequence: CAWRRPPGRGVDIQYF.

This clonotype was seen repeatedly, ten times or more. The chain links TRBV29-1 to TRBJ1-2; D unresolved. V lost 6 bases and J lost 4, with 12 bases in between. The germline CDR1 and CDR2 sequences are SQVTM and ANQGSEA. The CDR3 spans 12 residues. The CDR3: CSVYSSGYGYTF. In nucleotides, the CDR3 is TGCAGCGTCTACAGTAGCGGCTATGGCTACACCTTC.

The genes are TRBV5-4 and TRBJ2-3; D is unclear. Germline CDR1 is SGHNT and CDR2 is YYREEE (reference sequence). The CDR3 is 13 residues long. The V and J ends lost 0 bases and 5 bases respectively, with 7 bases between them. As DNA, the CDR3 is TGTGCCAGCAGCTTGGAAAGGAAAGATACGCAGTATTTT. Residues: CASSLERKDTQYF.

The V gene is TRBV5-6, the J gene TRBJ1-1; no definite D call. The CDR3 covers 14 residues. The V end was cut by 2 bases, the J end by 3 bases, with 11 bases between. CDR1 and CDR2 from the germline V gene are SGHDT and YYEEEE. In nucleotides, the CDR3 is TGTGCCAGCAGCTTAGGCGACGGGTACACTGAAGCTTTCTTT. This encodes CASSLGDGYTEAFF.

The chain uses TRBV28 and TRBJ1-2; TRBD1 matches 8 bases. Germline trimming cut 0 bases from V and 0 bases from J; bases unmatched to any gene: 15. CDR1 is MDHEN, CDR2 SYDVKM, per germline. The CDR3 has 20 amino acids. The CDR3 nucleotides are TGTGCCAGCAGTTTATGGTATAGTTCAAGGAGGACAGGGACTAACTATGGCTACACCTTC. Protein: CASSLWYSSRRTGTNYGYTF.

This clonotype was seen a few times. The V call is TRBV7-9, the J call TRBJ2-2, with 8 bases that match TRBD1. Germline trimming cut 0 bases from V and 4 bases from J; bases unmatched to any gene: 1. The CDR3 is 15 residues long. Germline values: CDR1 SEHNR, CDR2 FQNEAQ (reference sequence). This CDR3 reads CASSLAGQVTGELFF. The CDR3 DNA sequence: TGTGCCAGCAGCTTAGCGGGACAGGTCACCGGGGAGCTGTTTTTT.

V gene TRBV28 combines with J gene TRBJ2-1, with D possibly matching TRBD2 (5 bases). The CDR3 is 14 residues long. Deletions cut 6 bases from V and 5 bases from J, with 14 bases between. The germline V gene has CDR1 MDHEN and CDR2 SYDVKM. The CDR3 DNA is TGTGCCAGCAGCCTCGGACTGGGTCACAATGAGCAGTTCTTC. It translates to CASSLGLGHNEQFF.

This clonotype was seen a few times. The genes are TRBV7-2 and TRBJ2-1; tentatively, D is TRBD2 (5 bases). V lost 2 bases and J lost 0, with 8 bases in between. The CDR3 is 15 amino acids. From germline, CDR1 is SGHTA and CDR2 FQGNSA. The CDR3 region is CASSLMRDSYNEQFF. DNA of the CDR3: TGTGCCAGCAGCTTAATGAGGGACTCCTACAATGAGCAGTTCTTC.

On this clonotype: A read error may account for a junction end that differs from germline. V gene TRBV20-1 combines with J gene TRBJ2-5, with TRBD1 identical over 10 bases. From germline, CDR1 is DFQATT and CDR2 SNEGSKA (reference sequence). The CDR3 is 13 amino acids. The CDR3 DNA follows: TGCAGTGCTCCGGACAGGGGGGGTGAGACCCAGTGCTTC. Translating gives CSAPDRGGETQCF.

Ten or more counts support this clonotype. The V and J genes are TRBV10-1 and TRBJ2-1; TRBD2 aligns across 7 bases. The CDR3 runs 15 residues. The J segment lost 2 bases and the V segment lost 2 bases, leaving 3 bases of the junction unmatched. Germline CDR1 reads WNHNN; CDR2 reads SYGVQD (reference sequence). DNA of the CDR3: TGCGCCAGCAGTGAGAGTAGCGGGCCCTACAATGAGCAGTTCTTC. It yields the protein CASSESSGPYNEQFF.